This entry lists 23 T cell receptor beta chains sequenced from one sample in a study of vaccination and CD4 T cells after COVID-19. Treatment denoted: 10-day PBMC culture with coronavirus spike peptide pools or control peptides (ViraFEST assay). Researchers used the Oncomine TCR Beta short-read assay to sequence DNA from cultured CD4+ T cells. TCRdb passed the PCR reads through MiXCR, listing each CDR3 protein once. The table lists under 20,000 distinct CDR3 sequences, around 46% of them singletons. These TCRs' antigens remain unknown. Sequencing was performed on CD4+ T cells from blood, cultured in vitro, taken after SARS-CoV-2 vaccination. The receptors stem from a human donor who had recovered from COVID-19.

The CDR3 nucleotides are TGTGCCATCAGTGAGTCAGGATGGAGCACCTTAACTGGCTACACCTTC. This translates into CAISESGWSTLTGYTF. The J gene is TRBJ1-2, the V gene TRBV10-3; D is uncertain. The CDR3 has 16 amino acids. Trimming left V 0 bases short and J 7 bases short, with 18 bases between. Germline loops: CDR1 ENHRY, CDR2 SYGVKD.

This clonotype was seen more than once but under ten times. The chain recombines TRBV27 with TRBJ2-7; 13 bases line up with TRBD2. This CDR3 contains 16 residues. CDR1 MNHEY and CDR2 SMNVEV come from the germline V gene (reference sequence). V lost 6 bases to trimming and J lost 6 bases; unmatched junction nucleotides: 11. Here the CDR3 DNA reads TGTGCCAGCAGCCGAGCCGGGACTAGCGGGATCCCCGAGCAGTACTTC. Translation: CASSRAGTSGIPEQYF.

The chain carries TRBV30 and TRBJ2-1; 7 bases align to TRBD1. The J call is in doubt because the DNA end fits TRBJ2-7 better. The germline V gene has CDR1 GTSNPN and CDR2 SVGIG (reference sequence). The CDR3 length is 12 residues. This CDR3 is CAWRVQGDVQYF. CDR3 coding DNA: TGTGCCTGGAGGGTTCAGGGGGATGTGCAGTACTTC.

The chain uses TRBV7-9 and TRBJ2-7; 11 bases map to TRBD2. The CDR3 has 16 amino acids. Germline V lookup: CDR1 SEHNR, CDR2 FQNEAQ (reference sequence). The V segment lost 2 bases and the J segment 1 base; nucleotides outside the gene matches: 4. Here the CDR3 DNA reads TGTGCCAGCAGCTTACGGCTAGCGGGAGGATCCTACGAGCAGTACTTC. It encodes CASSLRLAGGSYEQYF.

This clonotype has more than one count but fewer than ten. The V gene is TRBV20-1, the J gene TRBJ1-6, with 8 bases fitting TRBD1. The germline CDR1 and CDR2 sequences are DFQATT and SNEGSKA (reference sequence). Trimming cost V 8 bases and J 7 bases; bases outside gene matches: 13. There are 15 residues in the CDR3. CDR3 sequence: CSPRGPNLGNSPLHF. CDR3 in DNA: TGCAGTCCCAGGGGGCCCAACCTCGGGAATTCACCCCTCCACTTT.

The chain is built from TRBV19 and TRBJ1-1; D is perhaps TRBD1 (6 bases). This CDR3 has 14 amino acids. V was trimmed by 6 bases and J by 8 bases, leaving 19 bases between them. Germline V gene sequence: CDR1 LNHDA, CDR2 SQIVND (reference sequence). The CDR3 loop is CASSRDRLTSEAFF. Written as DNA, the CDR3 is TGTGCCAGTAGCAGAGACAGGCTGACATCGGAAGCTTTCTTT. Complete variable domain (other parts from reference TRBV19 and TRBJ1-1): DGGITQSPKYLFRKEGQNVTLSCEQNLNHDAMYWYRQDPGQGLRLIYYSQIVNDFQKGDIAEGYSVSREKKESFPLTVTSAQKNPTAFYLCASSRDRLTSEAFFGQGTRLTVV.

This clonotype has just a few counts. The chain uses TRBV7-9 and TRBJ2-7, with TRBD2 as a possible D gene (5 bases). The ends were cut back, 5 bases at V and 7 bases at J, with 21 bases in the middle. This CDR3 is 15 amino acids long. Germline V CDR1 and CDR2: SEHNR, FQNEAQ (reference sequence). The CDR3 nucleotides are TGTGCCAGCAGCCGACGTGGACTTACCGCGGAGGAGCAGTACTTC. Translation gives CASSRRGLTAEEQYF. Drawing the rest from reference TRBV7-9 and TRBJ2-7, the complete variable domain is DTGVSQNPRHKITKRGQNVTFRCDPISEHNRLYWYRQTLGQGPEFLTYFQNEAQLEKSRLLSDRFSAERPKGSFSTLEIQRTEQGDSAMYLCASSRRGLTAEEQYFGPGTRLTVT.

The genes are TRBV2 and TRBJ2-3, with D possibly matching TRBD1 (6 bases). The CDR3 is made up of 14 amino acids. Germline V lookup: CDR1 SNHLY, CDR2 FYNNEI. Trimming stripped 6 bases from V and 3 bases from J, with 13 bases between. The DNA of the CDR3 is TGTGCCAGCAGAGGACAGAGGGGTACAGATACGCAGTATTTT. Amino acid sequence: CASRGQRGTDTQYF.

This rearrangement joins TRBV12-3 or TRBV12-4 to TRBJ2-3, with 9 bases identical to TRBD2. The CDR3 runs to 15 residues. The junction had 5 bases not matched to a gene; V was cut back by 6 bases and J by 1 base. The DNA for the CDR3 is TGTGCCAGCAGACCGGAGCGGGAGGGCACAGATACGCAGTATTTT. Amino acid sequence: CASRPEREGTDTQYF.

This clonotype was seen a few times. The V call is TRBV5-1, the J call TRBJ1-5; 10 bases fit TRBD1. CDR1 is SGHRS, CDR2 YFSETQ, per germline. The CDR3 covers 14 residues. V shed 3 bases, J shed 6 bases, and the junction held 3 bases outside the gene matches. The CDR3 protein is CASSYGTGVQPQHF. The CDR3 DNA follows: TGCGCCAGCAGCTATGGGACAGGGGTTCAGCCCCAGCATTTT.

The V gene is TRBV5-1, the J gene TRBJ2-5, with TRBD2 matching 8 bases. CDR3 length equals 15 residues. V lost 4 bases, J lost 5 bases, and 10 bases stayed unmatched. CDR1 is SGHRS, CDR2 YFSETQ, per germline. The CDR3 DNA reads TGCGCCAGCAGCATTCCGGGACTAGTGTCGGAGACCCAGTACTTC. Residues: CASSIPGLVSETQYF.

The chain couples TRBV18 to TRBJ2-3, with TRBD1 matching 12 bases. V was clipped by 2 bases and J by 3 bases; unmatched bases: 3. Germline V gene data show CDR1 as KGHSH and CDR2 as LQKENI. The CDR3 is made up of 16 amino acids. DNA for the CDR3: TGTGCCAGCTCACCAGGGACAGGGGGCCGAACAGATACGCAGTATTTT. This encodes CASSPGTGGRTDTQYF.

This clonotype was counted only a few times. The CDR3 DNA is TGCAGTGCGCAGGGAGCGGGACGCAGTGAGCAGTTCTTC. This translates into CSAQGAGRSEQFF. This chain uses TRBV20-1 with TRBJ2-1, with 7 bases that match TRBD2. Losses at the gene ends were 6 bases for V and 9 bases for J; bases not matched to a gene: 11. The CDR3 consists of 13 residues. Per germline, CDR1 DFQATT and CDR2 SNEGSKA (reference sequence).

This clonotype was observed a handful of times. CDR3: CSASGAGGQRIEQYF. CDR3 nucleotide sequence: TGCAGTGCTAGCGGGGCTGGGGGCCAGCGCATCGAGCAGTACTTC. The rearrangement links TRBV20-1 to TRBJ2-7, with D possibly matching TRBD1 (6 bases). The CDR3 is 15 amino acids. From germline, CDR1 is DFQATT and CDR2 SNEGSKA (reference sequence). Trimming stripped 3 bases from V and 6 bases from J, with 21 bases between.

This clonotype was counted only a few times. The CDR3: CSAREAGYYEQYF. The CDR3 DNA reads as TGCAGTGCTAGAGAAGCGGGATACTACGAGCAGTACTTC. This chain connects TRBV20-1 to TRBJ2-7; 7 bases fit TRBD2. The length of the CDR3 is 13 residues. Looked up from germline, CDR1 is DFQATT and CDR2 is SNEGSKA (reference sequence). After removal of 0 bases from V and 3 bases from J, the junction contained 2 bases not matched to a gene.

The chain combines TRBV28 with TRBJ1-1; D not certain. CDR3 length: 17 amino acids. Trimming stripped 2 bases from V and 1 base from J, with 17 bases between. In germline, CDR1 is MDHEN, CDR2 SYDVKM. The CDR3 region has the DNA TGTGCCAGCAGTTTAACCCCCGGAAACCCGGGGAACACTGAAGCTTTCTTT. This gives the protein CASSLTPGNPGNTEAFF.

The chain recombines TRBV20-1 with TRBJ2-7; D call uncertain. This CDR3 is 11 amino acids long. The V end lost 0 bases, the J end lost 2 bases, and 2 bases lay between the germline ends. CDR1 and CDR2 (germline): DFQATT, SNEGSKA (reference sequence). CDR3 in DNA: TGCAGTGCTAGAGATCCCTACGAGCAGTACTTC. It specifies CSARDPYEQYF.

The sample holds a few counts of this clonotype. The V gene is TRBV23-1, the J gene TRBJ1-5; perhaps TRBD1 as D (5 bases). TRBV23-1 falls under the ORF class, with uncertain function. V lost 2 bases, J lost 5 bases, and 13 bases lay in between. CDR3 length: 15 residues. The CDR3 sequence: CASSQGAQNYQPQHF. The CDR3 DNA sequence: TGCGCCAGCAGTCAAGGGGCGCAGAACTATCAGCCCCAGCATTTT.

This clonotype has only a few counts. A far larger clone is just one base off, so this is likely a read error. The chain has TRBV7-9 and TRBJ2-3, with D uncertain. Germline CDR1 is SEHNR and CDR2 is FQNEAQ (reference sequence). The CDR3 extends over 12 amino acids. Trimming left V 5 bases short and J 5 bases short, with 8 bases between. CDR3 nucleotide sequence: TGTGCCAGCAGCCCCCGTGAAGATACGCAGTATTTT. This sequence encodes CASSPREDTQYF.

This clonotype was counted a single time. CDR3 nucleotide sequence: TGTGCCAGCGCCCGGGACCTAAGCACAGATACGCAGTATTTT. It encodes CASARDLSTDTQYF. The gene calls are TRBV2 and TRBJ2-3; D may be TRBD1 or TRBD2 (5 bases each). The CDR3 contains 14 residues. Trimming cost V 8 bases and J 0 bases, with 12 bases left between them. Germline-derived CDR1 and CDR2 are SNHLY and FYNNEI.

The chain couples TRBV21-1 to TRBJ2-7; the tabulated D call, TRBD1, remains unverified against the DNA. TRBV21-1 is flagged as a pseudogene. The length of the CDR3 is 17 residues. The CDR3 DNA reads as TGTGCCAGCAGCACAAGAACGGACAAAGAGCCTTCCTACGAGCAGTACTTC. Translated, it gives CASSTRTDKEPSYEQYF.

This clonotype occurred a few times. V usage is TRBV20-1 and J usage is TRBJ2-3; TRBD1 agrees at 7 bases. Germline V gene lookup returns CDR1 DFQATT and CDR2 SNEGSKA (reference sequence). Trimming took 6 bases from V and 0 from J; bases not matched to a gene: 6. This CDR3 has 14 amino acids. CDR3 DNA: TGCAGTGCCCCTGGGACAGCCAGCACAGATACGCAGTATTTT. It codes for CSAPGTASTDTQYF.

This clonotype was seen more than once but under ten times. The V call is TRBV20-1, the J call TRBJ2-3; D may be TRBD1 (6 bases). The CDR3 consists of 12 residues. Looked up from germline, CDR1 is DFQATT and CDR2 is SNEGSKA (reference sequence). The CDR3 DNA reads as TGCGGATACAGGGATCTAGGAGATACGCAGTATTTT. As protein: CGYRDLGDTQYF.